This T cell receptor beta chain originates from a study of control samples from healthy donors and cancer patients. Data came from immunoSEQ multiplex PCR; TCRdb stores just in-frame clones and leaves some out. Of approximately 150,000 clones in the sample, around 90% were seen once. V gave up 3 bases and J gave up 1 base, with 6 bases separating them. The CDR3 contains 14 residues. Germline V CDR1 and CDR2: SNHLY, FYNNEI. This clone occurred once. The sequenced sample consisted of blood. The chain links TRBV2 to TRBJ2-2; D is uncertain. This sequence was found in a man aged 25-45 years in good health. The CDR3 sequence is CASSDIGNTGELFF. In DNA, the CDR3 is TGTGCCAGCAGTGATATCGGGAACACCGGGGAGCTGTTTTTT.